A selection of T cell receptor beta chains follows, all from one sample in a study of cytomegalovirus exposure and HLA in healthy donors. Generated by immunoSEQ multiplex PCR, the TCRdb table keeps only in-frame clones and is missing some. The sample yields about 55,000 clones, nearly 85% seen once. Sequences were obtained from PBMCs. Receptors were obtained from a man aged 30 to 39 in good health and CMV-seronegative. The CDR3 runs from the conserved cysteine through the conserved F or W. The order of the fields is V gene, clone size, J gene, D gene, CDR3 protein, CDR3 DNA. D genes are given only for firm matches. Clone size is given for some rows only: seen once, a few or many times, or a class if the clone is expanded.

>TRBV4-1|.|TRBJ1-1|.
CASSQDLSRGRTEAFF
TGCGCCAGCAGCCAAGACCTCTCTCGGGGTAGGACTGAAGCTTTCTTT
>TRBV19|few|TRBJ1-4|TRBD1
CASNLQGAATNEKLFF
TGTGCCAGTAACCTACAGGGGGCGGCAACTAATGAAAAACTGTTTTTT
>TRBV5-4|few|TRBJ2-7|.
CASSQGGLQGEQYF
TGTGCCAGCAGCCAAGGCGGTCTGCAGGGAGAGCAGTACTTC
>TRBV15|once|TRBJ2-7|.
CATSRERAYEQYF
TGTGCCACCAGCAGAGAGCGAGCGTACGAGCAGTACTTC
>TRBV15|few|TRBJ1-1|.
CATSYTPVREPTEAFF
TGTGCCACCAGTTATACCCCGGTCAGGGAACCCACTGAAGCTTTCTTT
>TRBV29-1|.|TRBJ2-6|.
CSVELVSGANVLTF
TGCAGCGTTGAGTTAGTGTCTGGGGCCAACGTCCTGACTTTC
>TRBV5-4|.|TRBJ1-1|TRBD1
CASSLGTGGTNTEAFF
TGTGCCAGCAGCCTAGGGACAGGGGGAACGAACACTGAAGCTTTCTTT
>TRBV30|.|TRBJ2-7|TRBD1
CAWSVPPQGASEQYF
TGTGCCTGGAGTGTTCCCCCGCAGGGGGCAAGCGAGCAGTACTTC
>TRBV5-1|once|TRBJ2-7|TRBD1
CASGTGACYEQYF
TGCGCCAGCGGTACAGGGGCTTGCTACGAGCAGTACTTC
>TRBV6-5|.|TRBJ1-1|TRBD1
CASSRTGGMNTEAFF
TGTGCCAGCAGTCGGACAGGGGGTATGAACACTGAAGCTTTCTTT
>TRBV7-9|.|TRBJ2-2|.
CASSLVSGTDGELFF
TGTGCCAGCAGCTTAGTTTCAGGAACCGACGGGGAGCTGTTTTTT
>TRBV11-2|.|TRBJ2-5|TRBD2
CASSLGTSGRGVQETQYF
TGTGCCAGCAGCTTAGGAACTAGCGGGAGGGGTGTCCAAGAGACCCAGTACTTC
>TRBV10-3|.|TRBJ2-1|.
CAISEFDSRNEQFF
TGTGCCATCAGTGAGTTTGATTCGAGGAATGAGCAGTTCTTC
>TRBV5-6|.|TRBJ2-7|.
CASSLGGFLTYEQYF
TGTGCCAGCAGCTTGGGAGGGTTCCTAACCTACGAGCAGTACTTC
>TRBV28|.|TRBJ1-2|TRBD1
CASRWGTGSGYTF
TGTGCCAGCAGATGGGGGACAGGGAGTGGCTACACCTTC
>TRBV20-1|.|TRBJ1-2|.
CSAESPGGYTF
TGCAGTGCCGAGAGCCCGGGGGGCTACACCTTC
>TRBV2|.|TRBJ1-1|.
CASRGQLNTEAFF
TGTGCCAGTAGAGGACAGTTGAACACTGAAGCTTTCTTT
>TRBV4-1|.|TRBJ1-1|.
CASSQPGQLNTEAFF
TGCGCCAGCAGCCAACCTGGACAGTTGAACACTGAAGCTTTCTTT
>TRBV18|.|TRBJ2-1|TRBD2
CASSRVLAGGPSYNEQFF
TGTGCCAGCTCACGCGTACTAGCGGGAGGGCCGTCGTACAATGAGCAGTTCTTC
>TRBV28|few|TRBJ1-2|.
CASSTTLNYGYTF
TGTGCCAGCAGCACGACACTTAACTATGGCTACACCTTC
>TRBV11-1|.|TRBJ2-3|TRBD1
CASSPRDRGTDTQYF
TGTGCCAGCAGCCCGCGGGACAGGGGAACAGATACGCAGTATTTT
>TRBV14|.|TRBJ2-1|.
CASSLSLGGPYRSNEQFF
TGTGCCAGCAGCCTATCTCTGGGGGGGCCCTATAGGTCCAATGAGCAGTTCTTC
>TRBV12-5|.|TRBJ2-1|TRBD2
CASGLVSLLAGGLYNEQFF
TGTGCTAGTGGTTTGGTATCCCTCCTAGCGGGAGGGCTGTACAATGAGCAGTTCTTC
>TRBV5-1|.|TRBJ2-5|TRBD2
CASSLESGGGETQYF
TGCGCCAGCAGCTTAGAAAGCGGGGGGGGCGAGACCCAGTACTTC
>TRBV4-1|.|TRBJ1-4|.
CASSQEGGGLNEKLFF
TGCGCCAGCAGCCAAGAAGGGGGGGGCCTTAATGAAAAACTGTTTTTT
>TRBV2|.|TRBJ2-1|.
CASSELSYNEQFF
TGTGCCAGCAGTGAATTATCCTACAATGAGCAGTTCTTC
>TRBV19|.|TRBJ2-1|TRBD2
CASRGPGLALNEQFF
TGTGCCAGTAGGGGGCCGGGACTAGCTTTGAATGAGCAGTTCTTC
>TRBV5-6|.|TRBJ2-5|.
CASSFPGVQTQYF
TGTGCCAGCAGCTTTCCGGGGGTTCAGACCCAGTACTTC
>TRBV7-9|few|TRBJ2-1|TRBD2
CASSFQRTSGSYNEQFF
TGTGCCAGCAGTTTCCAACGGACTAGCGGTTCCTACAATGAGCAGTTCTTC
>TRBV5-1|once|TRBJ2-5|TRBD2
CASSLAGGGETQYF
TGCGCCAGCAGCTTGGCCGGGGGAGGGGAGACCCAGTACTTC
>TRBV5-1|.|TRBJ1-4|.
CASNGGGTTNEKLFF
TGCGCCAGCAACGGGGGAGGGACAACTAATGAAAAACTGTTTTTT
>TRBV14|.|TRBJ2-1|.
CASSQGDGRGTAYNEQFF
TGTGCCAGCAGCCAAGGAGATGGCAGGGGCACCGCCTACAATGAGCAGTTCTTC
>TRBV27|.|TRBJ2-1|TRBD2
CASKRGLAGRGEQFF
TGTGCCAGCAAACGAGGACTAGCGGGGAGGGGGGAGCAGTTCTTC
>TRBV18|.|TRBJ2-3|TRBD2
CASSRQVGGGTDTQYF
TGTGCCAGCTCCCGACAAGTCGGGGGGGGCACAGATACGCAGTATTTT
>TRBV4-2|few|TRBJ2-7|TRBD2
CASSQDPTGGSSYEQYF
TGTGCCAGCAGCCAAGATCCCACGGGAGGGTCTTCCTACGAGCAGTACTTC
>TRBV27|.|TRBJ2-7|.
CASTRTGQVYEQYF
TGTGCCAGCACCCGGACGGGACAAGTCTACGAGCAGTACTTC
>TRBV30|.|TRBJ1-1|.
CAWSKTTGEAFF
TGTGCCTGGAGTAAGACAACAGGTGAAGCTTTCTTT
>TRBV9|.|TRBJ2-1|TRBD2
CASSVGLAGYNEQFF
TGTGCCAGCAGCGTCGGACTAGCGGGCTACAATGAGCAGTTCTTC
>TRBV19|.|TRBJ1-5|.
CASSYRTGWDQPQHF
TGTGCCAGTAGTTACCGTACAGGGTGGGACCAGCCCCAGCATTTT
>TRBV6-1|.|TRBJ2-7|TRBD1
CASSEIGTGGNYEQYF
TGTGCCAGCAGTGAGATCGGGACAGGGGGCAACTACGAGCAGTACTTC
>TRBV2|.|TRBJ2-1|.
CATNPQGAGGNEQFF
TGTGCCACCAATCCCCAAGGGGCAGGGGGGAATGAGCAGTTCTTC
>TRBV28|.|TRBJ1-5|TRBD1
CASSVPGQGFIIDQPQHF
TGTGCCAGCAGTGTACCGGGACAGGGGTTCATCATAGATCAGCCCCAGCATTTT
>TRBV14|.|TRBJ2-1|.
CASSQERGYEQFF
TGTGCCAGCAGCCAGGAACGAGGGTATGAGCAGTTCTTC
>TRBV30|few|TRBJ1-2|.
CAWERTAKGYTF
TGTGCCTGGGAGAGGACAGCGAAAGGCTACACCTTC
>TRBV9|.|TRBJ1-2|.
CARALSPWRLTF
TGTGCCAGAGCCCTTAGCCCGTGGAGACTCACCTTC
>TRBV29-1|.|TRBJ2-7|TRBD1
CSVASGQGSSYEQYF
TGCAGCGTTGCTTCCGGACAGGGGAGCTCCTACGAGCAGTACTTC
>TRBV5-3|.|TRBJ2-3|.
CARSLNLAVSTDTQYF
TGTGCCAGAAGCTTGAACCTAGCAGTTAGCACAGATACGCAGTATTTT
>TRBV5-1|.|TRBJ2-1|TRBD2
CASSLAYLSGSAEQFF
TGCGCCAGCAGCTTGGCCTATCTTAGCGGGAGTGCTGAGCAGTTCTTC
>TRBV30|.|TRBJ1-5|.
CAWSARVGGMKPQHF
TGTGCCTGGAGTGCCCGGGTGGGGGGAATGAAGCCCCAGCATTTT
>TRBV29-1|once|TRBJ1-2|.
CSVEDHARKGPYGYTF
TGCAGCGTTGAAGATCACGCGCGTAAGGGGCCCTATGGCTACACCTTC
>TRBV5-1|.|TRBJ1-1|TRBD1
CASSFLDRGANTEAFF
TGCGCCAGCAGCTTCTTGGACAGGGGCGCGAACACTGAAGCTTTCTTT
>TRBV10-1|.|TRBJ1-1|.
CASSSGGPNTEAFF
TGCGCCAGCAGTAGTGGGGGCCCGAACACTGAAGCTTTCTTT
>TRBV5-6|once|TRBJ2-7|.
CASSELGWGTGMNEQYF
TGTGCCAGCAGCGAATTGGGTTGGGGTACAGGGATGAACGAGCAGTACTTC
>TRBV12-5|.|TRBJ1-2|.
CASGLDNAGASVGYGYTF
TGTGCTAGTGGTTTGGACAATGCAGGGGCCTCGGTGGGGTATGGCTACACCTTC
>TRBV7-6|.|TRBJ2-1|TRBD2
CASSRSTSGVDEQFF
TGTGCCAGCAGCCGGTCGACTAGCGGGGTTGATGAGCAGTTCTTC
>TRBV30|.|TRBJ1-1|.
CARTGQLNTEAFF
TGTGCCCGTACAGGACAGCTGAACACTGAAGCTTTCTTT
>TRBV18|.|TRBJ2-7|TRBD1
CASSPPDRGFPYEQYF
TGTGCCAGCTCACCACCGGACAGGGGATTCCCCTACGAGCAGTACTTC
>TRBV7-8|.|TRBJ2-7|.
CASSLAGDEQYF
TGTGCCAGCAGCTTAGCGGGAGACGAGCAGTACTTC
>TRBV2|once|TRBJ2-5|.
CASGGSGQETQYF
TGTGCCAGCGGTGGCTCGGGCCAAGAGACCCAGTACTTC
>TRBV6-5|.|TRBJ2-3|.
CASSYSGGTDTQYF
TGTGCCAGCAGTTACTCCGGGGGCACAGATACGCAGTATTTT